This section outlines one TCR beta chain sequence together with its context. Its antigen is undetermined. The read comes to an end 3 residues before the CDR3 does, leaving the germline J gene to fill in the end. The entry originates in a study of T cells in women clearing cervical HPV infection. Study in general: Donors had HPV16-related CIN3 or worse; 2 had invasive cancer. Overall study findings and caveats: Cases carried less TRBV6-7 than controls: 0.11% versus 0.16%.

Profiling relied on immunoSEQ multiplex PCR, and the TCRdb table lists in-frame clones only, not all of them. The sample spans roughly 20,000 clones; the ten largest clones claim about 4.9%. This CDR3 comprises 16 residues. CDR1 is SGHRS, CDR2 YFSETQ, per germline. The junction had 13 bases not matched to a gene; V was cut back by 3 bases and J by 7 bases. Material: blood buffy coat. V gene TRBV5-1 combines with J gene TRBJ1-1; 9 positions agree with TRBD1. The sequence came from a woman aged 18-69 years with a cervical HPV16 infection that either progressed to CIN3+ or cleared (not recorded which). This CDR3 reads CASSSSAGTGRIEAFF. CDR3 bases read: TGCGCCAGCAGCTCCTCTGCCGGGACAGGGAGGATTGAA.